This T cell receptor beta chain was sequenced during a study of blood T cell repertoires in COVID-19. Participants, about 18 to 90 years old, spanned under 30 US areas. Assignment of participants to cohorts was predicated upon participant-reported clinical history. Before being deemed recovered, Cohort 3 donors had two negative PCRs, clearance, or symptom resolution. The protocol was immunoSEQ multiplex PCR, while the TCRdb copy is restricted to in-frame clones and leaves out a portion. The table records about 270,000 clones, 80% to 90% of them present only once. The clonotype comes from a woman aged 18-29 years who had recovered from COVID-19. Sequenced sample: PBMCs or T cells enriched from blood (not recorded which).

The CDR3 DNA sequence: TGCGCCAGCAGCTTGGGCGGGACAGGGAATCCAACTAATGAAAAACTGTTTTTT. Translation gives CASSLGGTGNPTNEKLFF. The V call is TRBV5-1, the J call TRBJ1-4; 9 nucleotides match TRBD1. Germline CDR1 and CDR2: SGHRS and YFSETQ. V shed 0 bases and J 0 bases; nucleotides not matched to a gene: 6. The CDR3 length is 18 residues.